The 19 T cell receptor beta chains below were found in one sample sequenced in a study of radiotherapy plus CTLA-4 blockade in lung cancer. The assay was immunoSEQ multiplex PCR, and TCRdb's table has in-frame clones only and misses some. The data contain approximately 99,000 clones, almost 90% of them seen just once; the ten biggest clones take up more than 4.5%. The sample consisted of peripheral blood, taken from a patient treated with radiotherapy plus ipilimumab. These receptors were obtained from a human donor with non-small cell lung cancer that progressed on radiotherapy plus ipilimumab.

This chain links TRBV27 with TRBJ2-3; 10 positions match TRBD2. Germline values: CDR1 MNHEY, CDR2 SMNVEV (reference sequence). With V trimmed by 0 bases and J by 8 bases, 5 bases remained unmatched. The CDR3 spans 15 residues. CDR3 nucleotide sequence: TGTGCCAGCAGTTTATCGCCTAGCGGGAGCGGTACGCAGTATTTT. This codes for CASSLSPSGSGTQYF.

This sequence joins TRBV18 and TRBJ2-5; D is unresolved. Trimming pared 6 bases from V and 5 bases from J, leaving 10 bases between. The CDR3 contains 12 residues. Germline CDR1 and CDR2: KGHSH and LQKENI. CDR3 amino acids: CASSMDRETQYF. For the CDR3, the DNA is TGTGCCAGCTCCATGGACCGGGAGACCCAGTACTTC.

This sequence joins TRBV15 and TRBJ1-5; possible D gene TRBD1, 6 bases. The germline gives CDR1 LNHNV, CDR2 YYDKDF (reference sequence). V gave up 0 bases and J gave up 3 bases, with 12 bases separating them. The CDR3 spans 16 residues. CDR3 sequence (DNA): TGTGCCACCAGCAGAGAAATCACAGGGTTCAATCAGCCCCAGCATTTT. Translated, it gives CATSREITGFNQPQHF.

The chain is built from TRBV2 and TRBJ2-4, with D possibly matching TRBD2 (7 bases). The germline V gene has CDR1 SNHLY and CDR2 FYNNEI. Trimming cost V 7 bases and J 4 bases, with 17 bases left between them. The CDR3 runs 15 residues. The DNA of the CDR3 is TGTGCCAGCACCCTGGGGGGGGCTCAGAAAAACATTCAGTACTTC. Protein product: CASTLGGAQKNIQYF.

The V call is TRBV5-1, the J call TRBJ1-2; weak D call: TRBD1 (5 bases). V lost 0 bases and J lost 2, with 11 bases in between. Germline V gene lookup returns CDR1 SGHRS and CDR2 YFSETQ. The CDR3 runs to 15 residues. CDR3 sequence (DNA): TGCGCCAGCAGCTTGGCCGCCAGGGCCAACTATGGCTACACCTTC. Translated, it gives CASSLAARANYGYTF.

V is TRBV6-6 and J is TRBJ1-5; weak D call: TRBD1 (5 bases). The CDR3 sequence is 16 residues long. Germline loops: CDR1 MNHNY, CDR2 SVGAGI (reference sequence). V shed 3 bases and J shed 1 base, with 13 bases lying between them. The CDR3 is CASSYQGPGSNQPQHF. CDR3 DNA: TGTGCCAGCAGTTATCAGGGCCCAGGCAGCAATCAGCCCCAGCATTTT.

As to this clone: Compared with germline, one end of the junction differs, possibly owing to a read error. The chain employs TRBV7-7 and TRBJ2-5; D may correspond to TRBD1 or TRBD2 (5 bases each). CDR1 and CDR2 (germline): SSHAT, FNYEAQ (reference sequence). CDR3 length: 15 amino acids. The CDR3 spells CASSLASEGWETQYF. CDR3 sequence (DNA): TGTGCTAGCAGCTTAGCGAGCGAGGGGTGGGAGACCCAGTACTTC.

This clone was seen just once. The chain combines TRBV11-2 with TRBJ2-4; 7 nucleotides agree with TRBD2. The CDR3 extends over 16 amino acids. Germline CDR1 SGHAT, CDR2 FQNNGV. Trimming took 1 base from V and 1 from J; bases not matched to a gene: 4. The CDR3 loop reads CASSLGTRDAKNIQYF. The CDR3 bases are TGTGCCAGCAGCTTAGGGACTAGGGATGCCAAAAACATTCAGTACTTC.

The rearrangement links TRBV5-1 to TRBJ1-4; D is perhaps TRBD1 (5 bases). The CDR3 spans 14 residues. CDR1 is SGHRS and CDR2 is YFSETQ in the germline V gene. Trimming removed 0 bases from V and 7 bases from J, with 10 bases in between. CDR3 DNA sequence: TGCGCCAGCAGCTTGGGTAGGGGCGGTGAAAAACTGTTTTTT. Residues: CASSLGRGGEKLFF.

Worth noting for this clone: The junction and the germline gene differ at one end; a read error may be behind it. The chain has TRBV7-7 and TRBJ2-5; TRBD2 is a possible D gene (7 bases). Germline V gene data show CDR1 as SSHAT and CDR2 as FNYEAQ (reference sequence). CDR3 length: 16 residues. Written as DNA, the CDR3 is TGTGCTAGCAGCTTAGGGGGGGGCCGGGTACTGGAGACCCAGTACTTC. Protein sequence: CASSLGGGRVLETQYF.

The rearrangement uses TRBV12-5 and TRBJ2-1; D is ambiguous. Trimming left V 6 bases short and J 3 bases short, with 6 bases between. The CDR3 covers 12 residues. The V gene's germline CDR1 is LGHNT and CDR2 FRNRAP. DNA for the CDR3: TGTGCTAGTGGCCCTAGCTACAATGAGCAGTTCTTC. This translates into CASGPSYNEQFF.

The sample holds one count of this clone. The rearrangement joins TRBV4-1 to TRBJ2-7, with a possible D match to TRBD2 (5 bases). CDR3 length equals 14 residues. The V gene's germline CDR1 is MGHRA and CDR2 YSYEKL. Trimming shortened V by 4 bases and J by 1 base, and 11 bases separated the two germline ends. The CDR3 sequence: CASSLPGRSYEQYF. In DNA, the CDR3 is TGCGCCAGCAGCCTCCCGGGGAGATCCTACGAGCAGTACTTC.

This clone has only a few counts. This chain uses TRBV5-1 with TRBJ2-6; 8 nucleotides match TRBD2. Per germline, CDR1 SGHRS and CDR2 YFSETQ. The CDR3 contains 16 residues. After removal of 4 bases from V and 2 bases from J, the junction contained 5 bases not matched to a gene. The CDR3 bases are TGCGCCAGCAGCGACCCCGGGGGGGCTGGGGCCAACGTCCTGACTTTC. It codes for CASSDPGGAGANVLTF.

The chain employs TRBV18 and TRBJ1-1; possible D gene TRBD1, 5 bases. Trimming left V 5 bases short and J 1 base short, with 14 bases between. The CDR3 totals 15 residues. Per germline, CDR1 KGHSH and CDR2 LQKENI. The CDR3 DNA reads as TGTGCCAGCTCAGGACATGCCCCACCGAACACTGAAGCTTTCTTT. Translation gives CASSGHAPPNTEAFF.

The chain employs TRBV11-3 and TRBJ2-7; 9 bases are a match to TRBD1. Germline CDR1 and CDR2: SGHNT and YENEEA. V lost 5 bases, J lost 4 bases, and 9 bases stayed unmatched. This CDR3 region has 15 residues. The CDR3: CASSPGTGNRYEQYF. The DNA of the CDR3 is TGTGCCAGCAGCCCTGGGACAGGGAACAGGTACGAGCAGTACTTC.

This clone has more than one count but fewer than ten. The V and J genes are TRBV4-1 and TRBJ1-1, with a possible D match to TRBD1 (6 bases). The CDR3 runs to 15 residues. V was trimmed by 3 bases and J by 6 bases, leaving 17 bases between them. CDR1 is MGHRA and CDR2 is YSYEKL in the germline V gene. CDR3 amino acids: CASSQPLQGTPEAFF. The DNA for the CDR3 is TGCGCCAGCAGCCAGCCGCTACAGGGTACCCCTGAAGCTTTCTTT.

This clone was seen just once. The chain recombines TRBV6-5 with TRBJ2-1; TRBD2 aligns across 10 bases. With V trimmed by 5 bases and J by 5 bases, 6 bases remained unmatched. CDR1 MNHEY and CDR2 SVGAGI come from the germline V gene. This CDR3 is 15 amino acids long. The DNA of the CDR3 is TGTGCCAGCAGTCCCCCACTAGCGGGGCACAATGAGCAGTTCTTC. Protein sequence: CASSPPLAGHNEQFF.

The V and J genes are TRBV6-6 and TRBJ2-3; D unclear. The CDR3 extends over 14 amino acids. The V and J ends lost 7 bases and 2 bases respectively, with 13 bases between them. CDR1 and CDR2 from the germline V gene are MNHNY and SVGAGI (reference sequence). The CDR3 here is CASTRRPDTDTQYF. The CDR3 bases are TGTGCCAGCACCCGTAGACCGGACACAGATACGCAGTATTTT.

V is TRBV4-1 and J is TRBJ2-5; the D gene is possibly TRBD2 (5 bases). The germline gives CDR1 MGHRA, CDR2 YSYEKL. With 5 bases removed from V and 0 bases from J, the gap between germline ends came to 13 bases. The CDR3 length is 15 residues. The CDR3 is CASSANLADQETQYF. The CDR3 DNA reads as TGCGCCAGCAGCGCGAACCTAGCAGACCAAGAGACCCAGTACTTC.